Each of the 25 T cell receptor beta chains below was sequenced from the same sample in a study of OX40 agonist ivuxolimab in advanced cancers. Using immunoSEQ multiplex PCR, the repertoire was profiled, and TCRdb retains in-frame clones only, with some absent. The table includes approximately 81,000 clones, approximately 81% detected once. The source was CD4+ or CD8+ T cells sorted from blood, collected in a trial of the OX40 agonist ivuxolimab. The source of these receptors is an adult with an advanced solid tumor such as melanoma, head and neck, liver or kidney cancer.

V and J are TRBV25-1 and TRBJ1-4; D gene ambiguous. The CDR3 covers 15 residues. V gave up 6 bases and J gave up 1 base, with 12 bases separating them. The germline V gene encodes CDR1 MGHDK and CDR2 SYGVNS. The CDR3 sequence is CASRLSGETNEKLFF. The DNA of the CDR3 is TGTGCCAGCAGGCTCAGCGGTGAAACTAATGAAAAACTGTTTTTT.

J is TRBJ2-7 and V is TRBV27; D unclear. V shed 5 bases and J shed 2 bases, with 10 bases lying between them. There are 13 residues in the CDR3. CDR1 MNHEY and CDR2 SMNVEV come from the germline V gene (reference sequence). DNA of the CDR3: TGTGCCAGCAGTGGCATCGGACCCTACGAGCAGTACTTC. This encodes CASSGIGPYEQYF.

In regard to this clone: Other DNA sequences of this sample code for an identical CDR3. V gene TRBV6-5 combines with J gene TRBJ2-7; D is unresolved. Trimming took off 2 bases at V and 2 bases at J, with 7 bases between the two ends. Germline V gene lookup returns CDR1 MNHEY and CDR2 SVGAGI. The CDR3 covers 13 residues. CDR3 sequence reads: CASSYKGPYEQYF. As DNA, the CDR3 is TGTGCCAGCAGTTACAAGGGTCCCTACGAGCAGTACTTC.

This rearrangement joins TRBV30 to TRBJ1-5, with a weak D call TRBD1 (5 bases). Trimming stripped 5 bases from V and 2 bases from J, with 10 bases between. The germline CDR1 and CDR2 sequences are GTSNPN and SVGIG (reference sequence). The CDR3 sequence is 13 residues long. The CDR3 DNA reads TGTGCCTGGGCAGGGTCGGGCAATCAGCCCCAGCATTTT. Its protein is CAWAGSGNQPQHF.

The chain employs TRBV5-1 and TRBJ2-5; 10 bases agree with TRBD1. V lost 0 bases to trimming and J lost 1 base; unmatched junction nucleotides: 6. Germline V gene sequence: CDR1 SGHRS, CDR2 YFSETQ. There are 17 residues in the CDR3. The CDR3 DNA follows: TGCGCCAGCAGCTTGGTCTGGACAGGGGGGGTCCAAGAGACCCAGTACTTC. It codes for CASSLVWTGGVQETQYF. Variable domain in full (rest from reference TRBV5-1 and TRBJ2-5): KAGVTQTPRYLIKTRGQQVTLSCSPISGHRSVSWYQQTPGQGLQFLFEYFSETQRNKGNFPGRFSGRQFSNSRSEMNVSTLELGDSALYLCASSLVWTGGVQETQYFGPGTRLLVL.

The chain uses TRBV25-1 and TRBJ2-1; D gene uncertain. V dropped 3 bases and J dropped 0 bases, with 9 bases sitting between them. Germline assignment: CDR1 MGHDK and CDR2 SYGVNS. This CDR3 has 15 amino acids. The DNA for the CDR3 is TGTGCCAGCAGTGAGCAGATAGTCTCCTACAATGAGCAGTTCTTC. Its translation: CASSEQIVSYNEQFF.

The V and J genes are TRBV9 and TRBJ1-2, with a tentative D call TRBD1 (5 bases). Trimming removed 0 bases at V and 7 bases at J, with 19 bases between. The CDR3 runs 16 residues. Germline lookup yields CDR1 SGDLS and CDR2 YYNGEE. CDR3 loop: CASSVGQGRGIGGYTF. The CDR3 DNA reads as TGTGCCAGCAGCGTAGGGCAGGGTCGGGGAATCGGTGGCTACACCTTC.

The genes are TRBV27 and TRBJ2-3, with D tentatively TRBD1 or TRBD2 (5 bases each). The CDR3 runs to 15 residues. V gave up 10 bases and J gave up 1 base, with 18 bases separating them. The germline gives CDR1 MNHEY, CDR2 SMNVEV (reference sequence). For the CDR3, the DNA is TGTGCCACCCGACCTAGGATGGGGGGCACAGATACGCAGTATTTT. It codes for CATRPRMGGTDTQYF.

The chain joins TRBV10-3 to TRBJ1-3, with 7 bases aligning to TRBD1. The length of the CDR3 is 15 residues. Germline CDR1 is ENHRY and CDR2 is SYGVKD. V was clipped by 1 base and J by 1 base; unmatched bases: 1. In nucleotides, the CDR3 is TGTGCCATCAGTGAGTTACAGGGGTCTGGAAACACCATATATTTT. Translating gives CAISELQGSGNTIYF.

The chain has TRBV6-5 and TRBJ2-7, with TRBD1 as a possible D gene (5 bases). The CDR3 totals 13 residues. Trimming removed 8 bases at V and 4 bases at J, with 15 bases between. Germline V CDR1 and CDR2: MNHEY, SVGAGI. The CDR3 nucleotides are TGTGCCAGCGGGCTCAGGGCGGCTTACGAGCAGTACTTC. This sequence encodes CASGLRAAYEQYF.

The chain combines TRBV19 with TRBJ2-7; perhaps D is TRBD1 or TRBD2 (5 bases each). Germline V lookup: CDR1 LNHDA, CDR2 SQIVND (reference sequence). The CDR3 loop spans 14 amino acids. V was clipped by 4 bases and J by 0 bases, with 10 bases between them. CDR3 amino acids: CASSTGPISYEQYF. The CDR3 nucleotides read TGTGCCAGTAGTACGGGACCCATCTCCTACGAGCAGTACTTC.

This clone was observed once. Other DNA sequences in the same sample also yield this CDR3. The V gene is TRBV7-9, the J gene TRBJ2-5, with 9 bases identical to TRBD2. J lost 1 base, V lost 5 bases, and 5 bases had no gene match. This CDR3 is built from 15 residues. Germline V gene sequence: CDR1 SEHNR, CDR2 FQNEAQ (reference sequence). The CDR3 spells CASSPAGGSQETQYF. As DNA, the CDR3 is TGTGCCAGCAGCCCAGCGGGGGGCTCCCAAGAGACCCAGTACTTC.

The chain uses TRBV7-3 and TRBJ2-7; D may be TRBD2 (6 bases). The J call may be in error: the DNA end matches TRBJ2-1 better. In germline, CDR1 is SGHTA, CDR2 FQGTGA. The CDR3 spans 13 residues. CDR3 coding DNA: TGTGCCAGCAGCTTAACAGCGACTAGTGAGCAGTTCTTC. Protein product: CASSLTATSEQFF.

CDR3 DNA: TGTGCCAGCAGCCCCAGGGGAGGTACTGAAGCTTTCTTT. This codes for CASSPRGGTEAFF. The genes are TRBV11-3 and TRBJ1-1, with D tentatively TRBD1 (6 bases). This CDR3 has 13 amino acids. Germline CDR1 is SGHNT and CDR2 is YENEEA. V was cut by 5 bases and J by 5 bases, with 12 bases left in between.

The chain carries TRBV6-1 and TRBJ1-5, with TRBD1 as a possible D gene (6 bases). V was shortened by 2 bases and J by 0 bases, with 14 bases between the two germline ends. CDR1 is MNHNS, CDR2 SASEGT, per germline. This CDR3 spans 17 amino acids. The CDR3 nucleotides are TGTGCCAGCAGTGAAAGGACAGCAAGAGCTAGCAATCAGCCCCAGCATTTT. It encodes CASSERTARASNQPQHF.

V usage is TRBV2 and J usage is TRBJ2-7, with 7 bases aligning to TRBD1. Per germline, CDR1 SNHLY and CDR2 FYNNEI. With 7 bases clipped from V and 3 bases from J, the junction kept 6 bases outside the gene matches. This CDR3 region has 13 residues. DNA of the CDR3: TGTGCCAGCACCCGAAACAGGGGCTACGAGCAGTACTTC. Its protein is CASTRNRGYEQYF. The full variable domain, rest sourced from reference TRBV2 and TRBJ2-7, is EPEVTQTPSHQVTQMGQEVILRCVPISNHLYFYWYRQILGQKVEFLVSFYNNEISEKSEIFDDQFSVERPDGSNFTLKIRSTKLEDSAMYFCASTRNRGYEQYFGPGTRLTVT.

V is TRBV10-3 and J is TRBJ2-6; 11 nucleotides line up with TRBD2. With V trimmed by 6 bases and J by 4 bases, 14 bases remained unmatched. This CDR3 has 19 residues. Germline lookup yields CDR1 ENHRY and CDR2 SYGVKD. The CDR3 sequence: CAIRDVSGGAWAGANVLTF. The DNA for the CDR3 is TGTGCCATCAGAGACGTTAGCGGGGGGGCCTGGGCAGGGGCCAACGTCCTGACTTTC.

The chain couples TRBV7-9 to TRBJ2-2; 10 positions match TRBD2. The CDR3 spans 16 residues. Germline lookup yields CDR1 SEHNR and CDR2 FQNEAQ (reference sequence). The V gene end was trimmed by 6 bases and the J gene end by 6 bases; junction bases not matched to a gene: 10. CDR3 amino acids: CASREASGRVAGELFF. The CDR3 bases are TGTGCCAGCAGAGAAGCTAGCGGGAGAGTTGCCGGGGAGCTGTTTTTT. The whole variable domain, filled in from reference TRBV7-9 and TRBJ2-2, reads DTGVSQNPRHKITKRGQNVTFRCDPISEHNRLYWYRQTLGQGPEFLTYFQNEAQLEKSRLLSDRFSAERPKGSFSTLEIQRTEQGDSAMYLCASREASGRVAGELFFGEGSRLTVL.

This sequence joins TRBV18 and TRBJ1-1; no reliable D call. The germline V and J ends were trimmed by 3 bases and 7 bases, with 15 bases remaining between them. This CDR3 region has 14 residues. The V gene's germline CDR1 is KGHSH and CDR2 LQKENI. The CDR3 DNA reads as TGTGCCAGCTCACCCAATGGTCAGAACGGTGAAGCTTTCTTT. Encoded protein: CASSPNGQNGEAFF.

This clone showed up just once. The V call is TRBV7-9, the J call TRBJ2-7, with D possibly TRBD1 on 6 matching bases. Germline CDR1 reads SEHNR; CDR2 reads FQNEAQ (reference sequence). The length of the CDR3 is 13 residues. The germline V and J ends were trimmed by 2 bases and 3 bases, with 8 bases remaining between them. The CDR3 bases are TGTGCCAGCAGCTTAAGGGACAACTACGAGCAGTACTTC. Translating it yields CASSLRDNYEQYF. The complete variable domain, with remaining parts taken from reference TRBV7-9 and TRBJ2-7, reads DTGVSQNPRHKITKRGQNVTFRCDPISEHNRLYWYRQTLGQGPEFLTYFQNEAQLEKSRLLSDRFSAERPKGSFSTLEIQRTEQGDSAMYLCASSLRDNYEQYFGPGTRLTVT.

V usage is TRBV7-9 and J usage is TRBJ1-4; D is unclear. Germline CDR1 SEHNR, CDR2 FQNEAQ (reference sequence). The CDR3 is 15 amino acids. Trimming stripped 1 base from V and 10 bases from J, with 16 bases between. CDR3 residues: CASSLVGRRFGKLFF. CDR3 bases: TGTGCCAGCAGCTTAGTTGGGAGGAGGTTCGGAAAACTGTTTTTT. Supplemented by reference TRBV7-9 and TRBJ1-4, the full variable domain reads DTGVSQNPRHKITKRGQNVTFRCDPISEHNRLYWYRQTLGQGPEFLTYFQNEAQLEKSRLLSDRFSAERPKGSFSTLEIQRTEQGDSAMYLCASSLVGRRFGKLFFGSGTQLSVL.

The DNA for the CDR3 is TGCGCCAGCAGCTTGGTACTAGCGGGAGTAGGGGAGCAGTTCTTC. Encoded protein: CASSLVLAGVGEQFF. The rearrangement links TRBV5-1 to TRBJ2-1; 11 bases align to TRBD2. V gave up 0 bases and J gave up 10 bases; unmatched junction bases: 6. Germline V gene data show CDR1 as SGHRS and CDR2 as YFSETQ. The CDR3 is 15 amino acids.

This chain connects TRBV10-1 to TRBJ1-4; D remains ambiguous. The CDR3 consists of 15 residues. Germline CDR1 reads WNHNN; CDR2 reads SYGVQD (reference sequence). V was pared by 4 bases and J by 0 bases, with 9 bases between. The DNA for the CDR3 is TGCGCCAGCAGTGGGAACAGCGCAACTAATGAAAAACTGTTTTTT. Translating it yields CASSGNSATNEKLFF.

The chain has TRBV11-2 and TRBJ2-3; D might be TRBD2 (6 bases). V lost 1 base, J lost 13 bases, and 15 bases lay in between. From germline, CDR1 is SGHAT and CDR2 FQNNGV. The CDR3 runs 13 residues. The CDR3 loop is CASSLGGVYSEYF. The CDR3 nucleotides read TGTGCCAGCAGCTTAGGGGGGGTCTACTCTGAGTATTTT.

The CDR3 DNA sequence: TGTGCCAGTAGTCTAACAGGACAGAATAATCAGCCCCAGCATTTT. Translated: CASSLTGQNNQPQHF. The chain couples TRBV19 to TRBJ1-5, with TRBD1 as a possible D gene (6 bases). Germline loops: CDR1 LNHDA, CDR2 SQIVND (reference sequence). Trimming left V 5 bases short and J 4 bases short, with 15 bases between. CDR3 length: 15 residues.